The clone carrying this T cell receptor (beta chain) was detected only a few times. What it binds is not known. The CDR3 runs to 15 residues. The trim removed 1 base at V and 6 bases at J, leaving 7 bases unmatched. The V gene's germline CDR1 is LGHNA and CDR2 YNFKEQ. This record comes from a study of T-cell memory formation after mild COVID-19. Across the whole study: TCR clustering was largely donor specific.

TCRdb redid the calling of the 5' RACE reads with MiXCR, one entry per CDR3 protein. The sample has about 400,000 distinct CDR3 sequences, more than 15% seen once; the top ten hold 20% to 25%. Broader study findings: Among contracting clones, CD4+ were mainly CM/EM and CD8+ enriched in EMRA. Balance between CD4 and CD8 was seen in clones contracting day 15 to 85, and a CD4+ lean was seen in later expanders.

This chain joins TRBV4-2 and TRBJ1-1; 8 bases are shared with TRBD1. The sequence came from a man aged 18 to 35 who had mild COVID-19 (a few samples of this study predate the infection). Cell type and time point are not known. The sequencing sample was made of PBMCs or a T cell subset sorted from them (not recorded which). This CDR3 reads CASSQVTGVSPEAFF. The CDR3 DNA reads TGTGCCAGCAGCCAAGTGACAGGGGTAAGCCCTGAAGCTTTCTTT.